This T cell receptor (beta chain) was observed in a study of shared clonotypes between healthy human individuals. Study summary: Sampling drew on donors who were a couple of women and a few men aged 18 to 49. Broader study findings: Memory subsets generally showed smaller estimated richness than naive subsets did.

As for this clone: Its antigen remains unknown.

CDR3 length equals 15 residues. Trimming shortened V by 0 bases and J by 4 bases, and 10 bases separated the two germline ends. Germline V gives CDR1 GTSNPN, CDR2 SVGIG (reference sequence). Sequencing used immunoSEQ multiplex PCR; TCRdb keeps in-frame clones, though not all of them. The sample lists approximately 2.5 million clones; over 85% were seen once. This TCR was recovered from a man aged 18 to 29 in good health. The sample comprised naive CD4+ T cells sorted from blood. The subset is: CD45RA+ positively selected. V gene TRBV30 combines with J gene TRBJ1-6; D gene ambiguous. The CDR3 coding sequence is TGTGCCTGGAGTGTAGGTAGACCTTATAATTCACCCCTCCACTTT. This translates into CAWSVGRPYNSPLHF.